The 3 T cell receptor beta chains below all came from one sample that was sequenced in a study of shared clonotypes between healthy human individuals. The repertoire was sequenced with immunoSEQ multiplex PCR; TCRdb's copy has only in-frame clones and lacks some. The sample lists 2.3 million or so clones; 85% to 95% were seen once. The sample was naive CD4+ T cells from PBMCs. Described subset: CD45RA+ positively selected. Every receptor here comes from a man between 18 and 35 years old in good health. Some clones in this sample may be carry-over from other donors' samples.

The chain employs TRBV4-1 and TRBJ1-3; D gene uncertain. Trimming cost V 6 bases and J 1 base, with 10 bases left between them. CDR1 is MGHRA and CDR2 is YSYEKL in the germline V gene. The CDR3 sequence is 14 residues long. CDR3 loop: CASSLARSGNTIYF. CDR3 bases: TGCGCCAGCAGTCTCGCGCGTTCTGGAAACACCATATATTTT.

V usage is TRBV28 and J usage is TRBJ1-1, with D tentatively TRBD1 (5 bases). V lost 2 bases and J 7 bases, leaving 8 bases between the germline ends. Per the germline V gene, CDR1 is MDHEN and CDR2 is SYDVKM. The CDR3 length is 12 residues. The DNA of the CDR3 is TGTGCCAGCAGTTTAAACGGGGGTGAAGCTTTCTTT. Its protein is CASSLNGGEAFF. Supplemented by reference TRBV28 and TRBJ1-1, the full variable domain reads DVKVTQSSRYLVKRTGEKVFLECVQDMDHENMFWYRQDPGLGLRLIYFSYDVKMKEKGDIPEGYSVSREKKERFSLILESASTNQTSMYLCASSLNGGEAFFGQGTRLTVV.

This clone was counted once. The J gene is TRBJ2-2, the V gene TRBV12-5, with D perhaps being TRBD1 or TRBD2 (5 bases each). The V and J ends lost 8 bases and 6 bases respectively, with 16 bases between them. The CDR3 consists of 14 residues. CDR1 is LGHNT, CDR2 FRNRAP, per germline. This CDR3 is CASSREGEPGELFF. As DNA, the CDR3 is TGTGCTAGTAGCCGGGAAGGGGAACCCGGGGAGCTGTTTTTT.